The T cell receptor (beta chain) under discussion was sequenced for a study of human T cells and chemical hapten exposure. From the RACE reads, TCRdb called clonotypes with MiXCR, one entry per CDR3 protein. The sample holds 82,000 or so distinct CDR3 sequences, 10% to 15% seen once. Whole-study findings and limits: Versus controls, significantly more large CDR3 similarity clusters arose from expanded TCRs.

The germline V and J ends were trimmed by 0 bases and 5 bases, with 4 bases remaining between them. This CDR3 is built from 12 residues. CDR1 and CDR2 from the germline V gene are MGHDK and SYGVNS. Sample time point: patch test 3, about 24 weeks after DPC sensitization. Sample treatment: therapeutic diphenylcyclopropenone sensitization with weekly scalp DPC. Worth noting for this clonotype: The antigen remains undetermined.

The source is a woman in her forties or fifties with alopecia areata. Some clones in this sample may be carry-over from other donors' samples. The material sequenced was whole blood, taken in connection with sensitization to the hapten diphenylcyclopropenone (DPC). V and J are TRBV25-1 and TRBJ1-2; no clear D gene. This CDR3 is CASSEYDYGYTF. In DNA form, the CDR3 reads TGTGCCAGCAGTGAATACGATTATGGCTACACCTTC.